Described below is a single TCR beta chain sequence and its context. This sample was taken from a study of blood T cell repertoires in COVID-19. Background on the study: Some COVID-19 samples were acute and others convalescent; all came from the United States, Italy and Spain.

Original processing notes: Reference gene primers were amplified, and this amplification served to estimate nucleated cell counts. Produced via immunoSEQ multiplex PCR; TCRdb's table is partial and in-frame only. D and trimming come from the DNA, and the V and J calls and clone size come from that table. Of 120,000 or so clones listed, more than 65% are singletons. CDR1 WSHSY and CDR2 SAAADI come from the germline V gene. CDR3 length: 14 residues. With 3 bases removed from V and 1 base from J, the gap between germline ends came to 10 bases. The sequence was obtained from a human donor in a cohort sampled during active COVID-19. This chain links TRBV10-2 with TRBJ2-7; a weak D match, TRBD2 (7 bases). The sequenced material came from peripheral blood. DNA for the CDR3: TGCGCCAGCAGTGAAAGGGGGGGATCCTACGAGCAGTACTTC. Its protein product is CASSERGGSYEQYF.